The 20 T cell receptor beta chains below were found in one sample sequenced in a study of blood T cell repertoires in COVID-19. Libraries were prepared by immunoSEQ multiplex PCR; TCRdb keeps only in-frame clonotypes and omits some of them. The sample lists about 400,000 clones, 89% occurring once. Sequencing used peripheral blood. The source is a man aged 40-55 years with acute or convalescent COVID-19.

J is TRBJ1-1 and V is TRBV7-9; no clear D. Trimming shortened V by 5 bases and J by 11 bases, and 18 bases separated the two germline ends. Germline V gene lookup returns CDR1 SEHNR and CDR2 FQNEAQ (reference sequence). CDR3 length equals 13 residues. CDR3 amino acids: CASSLTSQRMAFF. CDR3 nucleotide sequence: TGTGCCAGCAGCCTCACGTCGCAGCGGATGGCTTTCTTT.

The rearrangement uses TRBV28 and TRBJ2-7; 7 bases are a match to TRBD1. The CDR3 loop spans 14 amino acids. Germline V gene data show CDR1 as MDHEN and CDR2 as SYDVKM. V shed 1 base, J shed 3 bases, and the junction held 3 bases outside the gene matches. The CDR3 sequence: CASSLFGTDYEQYF. Here the CDR3 DNA reads TGTGCCAGCAGTTTATTTGGGACAGACTACGAGCAGTACTTC. The full variable domain, in which reference TRBV28 and TRBJ2-7 provide the parts outside the CDR3, is DVKVTQSSRYLVKRTGEKVFLECVQDMDHENMFWYRQDPGLGLRLIYFSYDVKMKEKGDIPEGYSVSREKKERFSLILESASTNQTSMYLCASSLFGTDYEQYFGPGTRLTVT.

As to this clone: At the DNA level, this CDR3 is encoded by other sequences in the same sample as well. The chain combines TRBV5-1 with TRBJ2-7; no firm D call. The CDR3 covers 11 residues. Trimming took off 4 bases at V and 3 bases at J, with 5 bases between the two ends. Germline V gene data show CDR1 as SGHRS and CDR2 as YFSETQ. The CDR3 DNA reads TGCGCCAGCAGCCCAGGCTACGAGCAGTACTTC. It encodes CASSPGYEQYF.

To note about this clone: This sample includes further DNA sequences coding for the same CDR3. The chain employs TRBV4-1 and TRBJ2-7; TRBD1 is a possible D gene (6 bases). The germline CDR1 and CDR2 sequences are MGHRA and YSYEKL. The CDR3 sequence is 13 residues long. Trimming removed 2 bases from V and 3 bases from J, with 8 bases in between. The CDR3 loop is CASSQQGSYEQYF. The CDR3 DNA reads as TGCGCCAGCAGCCAACAGGGGAGCTACGAGCAGTACTTC.

This chain joins TRBV7-3 and TRBJ1-2; TRBD1 agrees at 9 bases. Germline V CDR1 and CDR2: SGHTA, FQGTGA. V shed 5 bases, J shed 2 bases, and the junction held 15 bases outside the gene matches. This CDR3 has 18 residues. In nucleotides, the CDR3 is TGTGCCAGCAGCCGTACGGGGACAGGGCCCCTAGGGAACTATGGCTACACCTTC. This encodes CASSRTGTGPLGNYGYTF.

This clone was seen more than once but under ten times. The chain has TRBV27 and TRBJ1-1, with D perhaps matching TRBD1 (6 bases). Germline CDR1 reads MNHEY; CDR2 reads SMNVEV (reference sequence). The V end lost 7 bases, the J end lost 2 bases, and 14 bases lay between the germline ends. The CDR3 spans 14 residues. This chain's CDR3 is CASIPGGENTEAFF. CDR3 DNA sequence: TGTGCCAGCATTCCGGGGGGCGAAAACACTGAAGCTTTCTTT.

With respect to this clone: The same CDR3 also results from other DNA sequences found in this sample. The chain has TRBV19 and TRBJ1-1, with a possible D match to TRBD1 (5 bases). Germline V CDR1 and CDR2: LNHDA, SQIVND (reference sequence). Trimming cost V 4 bases and J 1 base, with 7 bases left between them. CDR3 length equals 13 residues. CDR3 loop: CASSTQANTEAFF. The DNA for the CDR3 is TGTGCCAGTAGTACACAGGCGAACACTGAAGCTTTCTTT.

The gene calls are TRBV11-1 and TRBJ2-5; 7 nucleotides line up with TRBD2. Germline V lookup: CDR1 SGHAT, CDR2 FQDESV (reference sequence). This CDR3 comprises 14 residues. Trimming removed 3 bases from V and 5 bases from J; junction bases left unmatched: 6. CDR3 DNA: TGTGCCAGCAGCTTTTCCGGGGGGAGGGAGACCCAGTACTTC. Its protein is CASSFSGGRETQYF.

This sequence joins TRBV5-1 and TRBJ2-2; D remains unclear. Germline CDR1 reads SGHRS; CDR2 reads YFSETQ. The CDR3 is 14 residues long. Between the trimmed V and J ends, which lost 2 bases and 0 bases, there was a span of 5 bases. In nucleotides, the CDR3 is TGCGCCAGCAGCTTACTCACGAACACCGGGGAGCTGTTTTTT. Translated: CASSLLTNTGELFF. Full variable domain (missing parts from reference TRBV5-1 and TRBJ2-2): KAGVTQTPRYLIKTRGQQVTLSCSPISGHRSVSWYQQTPGQGLQFLFEYFSETQRNKGNFPGRFSGRQFSNSRSEMNVSTLELGDSALYLCASSLLTNTGELFFGEGSRLTVL.

J is TRBJ2-7 and V is TRBV3-1 (or the pseudogene TRBV3-2); a possible D gene is TRBD2 (6 bases). The germline gives CDR1 LGHDT, CDR2 YNNKEL (reference sequence). The V and J ends lost 2 bases and 5 bases respectively, with 19 bases between them. The CDR3 spans 16 residues. In DNA form, the CDR3 reads TGTGCCAGCAGCCAAACCATGGTGGGGGGTTTCGACGAGCAGTACTTC. Encoded protein: CASSQTMVGGFDEQYF.

The rearrangement uses TRBV20-1 and TRBJ1-2, with D perhaps matching TRBD1 (5 bases). V lost 3 bases and J 7 bases, leaving 18 bases between the germline ends. This CDR3 has 14 amino acids. Germline CDR1 reads DFQATT; CDR2 reads SNEGSKA (reference sequence). The CDR3 region has the DNA TGCAGTGCTAGTTTACTGAACAGGAGGGTTGGCTACACCTTC. It specifies CSASLLNRRVGYTF.

The sample holds one count of this clone. The chain recombines TRBV5-6 with TRBJ1-1; the D gene is possibly TRBD1 (5 bases). V was pared by 1 base and J by 4 bases, with 11 bases between. Per the germline V gene, CDR1 is SGHDT and CDR2 is YYEEEE. The CDR3 is made up of 14 amino acids. The CDR3 loop is CASSLYTGPTEAFF. Here the CDR3 DNA reads TGTGCCAGCAGCTTGTATACAGGACCCACTGAAGCTTTCTTT.

This clone was counted ten times or more. The CDR3 loop is CASSRDGQFTEAFF. DNA for the CDR3: TGTGCCAGCAGCCGCGATGGACAGTTTACTGAAGCTTTCTTT. This chain joins TRBV7-2 and TRBJ1-1, with D maybe TRBD1 (6 bases). CDR1 is SGHTA and CDR2 is FQGNSA in the germline V gene. The CDR3 spans 14 residues. The V end lost 5 bases, the J end lost 5 bases, and 15 bases lay between the germline ends.

This chain uses TRBV28 with TRBJ2-7; D gene uncertain. With 7 bases removed from V and 2 bases from J, the gap between germline ends came to 18 bases. Germline V lookup: CDR1 MDHEN, CDR2 SYDVKM. This CDR3 is 15 amino acids long. CDR3 loop: CASTQLGSRTYEQYF. CDR3 sequence (DNA): TGTGCCAGCACACAGTTAGGAAGTCGGACCTACGAGCAGTACTTC.

The chain links TRBV29-1 to TRBJ1-1; 7 bases fit TRBD1. In germline, CDR1 is SQVTM, CDR2 ANQGSEA. This CDR3 spans 18 amino acids. The V segment lost 7 bases and the J segment 0 bases; nucleotides outside the gene matches: 20. The CDR3 bases are TGCAGCGCCCAGACAGGGAGAGGGGACTTTTGGATGAACACTGAAGCTTTCTTT. This encodes CSAQTGRGDFWMNTEAFF.

This rearrangement joins TRBV12-3 or TRBV12-4 to TRBJ1-5; D ambiguous. There are 12 residues in the CDR3. Trimming pared 3 bases from V and 6 bases from J, leaving 6 bases between. The CDR3, as DNA: TGTGCCAGCAGTTTGGACTTTCAGCCCCAGCATTTT. Its protein product is CASSLDFQPQHF.

This rearrangement joins TRBV6-5 to TRBJ2-3; D unclear. The CDR3 length is 14 residues. Germline V lookup: CDR1 MNHEY, CDR2 SVGAGI. V was clipped by 4 bases and J by 2 bases, with 10 bases between them. This CDR3 is CASSSTWNTDTQYF. The CDR3 coding sequence is TGTGCCAGCAGTTCGACTTGGAACACAGATACGCAGTATTTT.

The rearrangement links TRBV7-8 to TRBJ1-5; no firm D call. The CDR3 covers 15 residues. The V gene lost 6 bases and the J gene lost 0 bases, with 12 bases spanning the gap. Germline values: CDR1 SGHVS, CDR2 FQNEAQ. The CDR3 bases are TGTGCCAGCAGACAGACCCCTTATAGCAATCAGCCCCAGCATTTT. Translated, it gives CASRQTPYSNQPQHF.

The rearrangement links TRBV6-6 to TRBJ2-7, with TRBD1 matching 7 bases. With V trimmed by 7 bases and J by 0 bases, 6 bases remained unmatched. The CDR3 loop spans 14 amino acids. Germline loops: CDR1 MNHNY, CDR2 SVGAGI (reference sequence). The CDR3, as DNA: TGTGCCAGCATCGACAGGGTAAGCTCCTACGAGCAGTACTTC. Protein: CASIDRVSSYEQYF.

The V gene is TRBV28, the J gene TRBJ2-7; 7 nucleotides line up with TRBD2. Germline V gives CDR1 MDHEN, CDR2 SYDVKM. Trimming removed 6 bases from V and 4 bases from J; junction bases left unmatched: 12. The CDR3 is 15 amino acids. CDR3 in amino acids: CASRKTAGTTYEQYF. Written as DNA, the CDR3 is TGTGCCAGCAGAAAGACAGCGGGGACTACTTACGAGCAGTACTTC.